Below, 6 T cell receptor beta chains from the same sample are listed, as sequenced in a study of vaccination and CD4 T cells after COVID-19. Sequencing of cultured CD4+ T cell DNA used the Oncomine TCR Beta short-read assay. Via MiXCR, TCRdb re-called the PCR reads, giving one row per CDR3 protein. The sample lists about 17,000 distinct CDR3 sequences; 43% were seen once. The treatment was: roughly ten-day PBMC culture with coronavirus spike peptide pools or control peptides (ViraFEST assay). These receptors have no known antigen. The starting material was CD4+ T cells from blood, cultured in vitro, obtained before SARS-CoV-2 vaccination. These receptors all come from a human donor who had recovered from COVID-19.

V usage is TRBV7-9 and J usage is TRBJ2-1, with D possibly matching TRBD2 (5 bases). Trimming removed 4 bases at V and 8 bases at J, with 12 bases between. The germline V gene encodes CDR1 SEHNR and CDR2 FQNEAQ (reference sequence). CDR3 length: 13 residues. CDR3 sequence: CASSSLWGDEQFF. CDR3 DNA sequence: TGTGCCAGCAGCTCACTGTGGGGAGATGAGCAGTTCTTC.

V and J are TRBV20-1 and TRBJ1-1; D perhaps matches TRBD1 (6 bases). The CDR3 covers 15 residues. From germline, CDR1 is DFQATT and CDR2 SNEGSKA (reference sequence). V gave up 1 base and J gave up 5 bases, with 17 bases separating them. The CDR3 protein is CSARVARGWGTEAFF. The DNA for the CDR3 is TGCAGTGCTAGAGTTGCCAGGGGTTGGGGTACTGAAGCTTTCTTT.

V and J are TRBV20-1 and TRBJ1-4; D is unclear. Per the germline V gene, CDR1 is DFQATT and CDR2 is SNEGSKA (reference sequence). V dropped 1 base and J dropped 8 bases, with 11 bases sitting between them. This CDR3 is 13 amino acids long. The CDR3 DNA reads TGCAGTGCTAGAGGAGAGGCTAGGGAAAAACTGTTTTTT. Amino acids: CSARGEAREKLFF.

The CDR3 loop is CASSIGQGGETQYF. The CDR3 nucleotides are TGTGCCAGTAGTATCGGACAGGGTGGGGAGACCCAGTACTTC. The chain has TRBV19 and TRBJ2-5; 8 positions agree with TRBD1. The trim removed 3 bases at V and 5 bases at J, leaving 5 bases unmatched. Looked up from germline, CDR1 is LNHDA and CDR2 is SQIVND (reference sequence). This CDR3 is 14 amino acids long. The variable domain in full, completed from reference TRBV19 and TRBJ2-5, reads DGGITQSPKYLFRKEGQNVTLSCEQNLNHDAMYWYRQDPGQGLRLIYYSQIVNDFQKGDIAEGYSVSREKKESFPLTVTSAQKNPTAFYLCASSIGQGGETQYFGPGTRLLVL.

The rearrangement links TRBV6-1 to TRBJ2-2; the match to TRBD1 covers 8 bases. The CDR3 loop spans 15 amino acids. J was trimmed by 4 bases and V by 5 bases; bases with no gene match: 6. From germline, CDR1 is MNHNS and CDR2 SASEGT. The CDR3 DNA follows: TGTGCCAGCAGTACAGACAGGGGTATCACCGGGGAGCTGTTTTTT. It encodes CASSTDRGITGELFF.

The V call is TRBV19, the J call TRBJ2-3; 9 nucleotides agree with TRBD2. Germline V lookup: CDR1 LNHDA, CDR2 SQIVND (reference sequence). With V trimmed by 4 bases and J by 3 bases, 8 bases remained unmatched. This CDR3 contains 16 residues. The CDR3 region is CASSTGTSLSTDTQYF. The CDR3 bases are TGTGCCAGTAGTACTGGGACTAGCCTTTCGACAGATACGCAGTATTTT. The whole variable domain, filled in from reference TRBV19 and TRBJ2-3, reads DGGITQSPKYLFRKEGQNVTLSCEQNLNHDAMYWYRQDPGQGLRLIYYSQIVNDFQKGDIAEGYSVSREKKESFPLTVTSAQKNPTAFYLCASSTGTSLSTDTQYFGPGTRLTVL.